A selection of T cell receptor beta chains follows, all from one sample in a study of esophageal squamous cell carcinoma under preoperative chemotherapy. TCRdb reprocessed the PCR reads with MiXCR, giving one entry per CDR3 protein. This sample has 34,000 or so distinct CDR3 sequences; approximately 55% occur once, and the top ten carry about 23%. The sample was gathered from a patient given preoperative chemotherapy. Every receptor here comes from a human donor with esophageal squamous cell carcinoma. The donor label of this sample is uncertain. The CDR3 runs from the conserved cysteine through the conserved F or W. The D gene is left open where the match is weak. The size entry is marked missing in some rows and otherwise reads once, few, many or a size class.

J gene: TRBJ1-1; V gene: TRBV5-6; clone size: NA; D gene: NA; CDR3 DNA: TGTGCCAGCAGCCTGCGCCGACACTTCATGAACACTGAAGCTTTCTTT; CDR3 protein: CASSLRRHFMNTEAFF
J gene: TRBJ2-1; V gene: TRBV6-1; clone size: few; D gene: TRBD2; CDR3 DNA: TGTGCCAGCAGTGGGACTAGCGGGTACAATGAGCAGTTCTTC; CDR3 protein: CASSGTSGYNEQFF
J gene: TRBJ2-1; V gene: TRBV6-1; clone size: many; D gene: TRBD2; CDR3 DNA: TGTGCCAGCAGTGGGCGGGCGGGAGGACTACTCCAAGAGACCCAGTTCTTC; CDR3 protein: CASSGRAGGLLQETQFF
J gene: TRBJ2-3; V gene: TRBV7-3; clone size: NA; D gene: NA; CDR3 DNA: TGTGCCAGCAGCTCGGGGACTCTAGGCACAAATATTCAGTATTTT; CDR3 protein: CASSSGTLGTNIQYF
J gene: TRBJ2-7; V gene: TRBV10-3; clone size: many; D gene: TRBD1; CDR3 DNA: TGTGCCATCAGTGAGGGACAGGTTCGCGAGCAGTACTTC; CDR3 protein: CAISEGQVREQYF
J gene: TRBJ2-7; V gene: TRBV7-2; clone size: medium-sized; D gene: NA; CDR3 DNA: TGTGCCAGCAGCTTAGCGGCCATGGCCGAGCAGTACTTC; CDR3 protein: CASSLAAMAEQYF
J gene: TRBJ2-5; V gene: TRBV12-3/TRBV12-4; clone size: many; D gene: NA; CDR3 DNA: TGTGCCAGCAGCCCTAAGGGGGCGGGGCAAGAGACCCAGTACTTC; CDR3 protein: CASSPKGAGQETQYF
J gene: TRBJ2-7; V gene: TRBV12-3/TRBV12-4; clone size: many; D gene: TRBD1; CDR3 DNA: TGTGCCAGCAGTAGCCTTGGGACAGCGTACGAGCAGTACTTC; CDR3 protein: CASSSLGTAYEQYF
J gene: TRBJ2-1; V gene: TRBV12-3/TRBV12-4; clone size: many; D gene: NA; CDR3 DNA: TGTGCCAGCAGTTTAGCGCGGGATGAGCAGTTCTTC; CDR3 protein: CASSLARDEQFF
J gene: TRBJ2-3; V gene: TRBV7-2; clone size: NA; D gene: NA; CDR3 DNA: TGTGCCAGCAGCTTGGGGGCCGGGACCCTGAAAACAGATGCGCAGTATTTT; CDR3 protein: CASSLGAGTLKTDAQYF
J gene: TRBJ2-1; V gene: TRBV7-2; clone size: few; D gene: NA; CDR3 DNA: TGTGCCAGCAGCTTAGATTTTGCGGGCAATGAGCAGTTCTTC; CDR3 protein: CASSLDFAGNEQFF
J gene: TRBJ2-5; V gene: TRBV12-3/TRBV12-4; clone size: NA; D gene: NA; CDR3 DNA: TGTGCCAGCAGGTGGGGGGTTAGGGACGCAGAGACCCAGTACTTC; CDR3 protein: CASRWGVRDAETQYF
J gene: TRBJ2-3; V gene: TRBV6-4; clone size: once; D gene: NA; CDR3 DNA: TGTGCCAGCAGTGACTCGGGGGCGTCGGCCAACAATATTCAGTATTTC; CDR3 protein: CASSDSGASANNIQYF
J gene: TRBJ2-4; V gene: TRBV7-6; clone size: NA; D gene: TRBD2; CDR3 DNA: TGTGCCAGCAGGGGGGGGTGGGCCAAAAACATGCAGTACTTC; CDR3 protein: CASRGGWAKNMQYF
J gene: TRBJ2-3; V gene: TRBV7-3; clone size: NA; D gene: TRBD2; CDR3 DNA: TGTGCCAGCAGCCCGGAACTGGGGCGGGGGGACCGAGATACGCAGTACTTT; CDR3 protein: CASSPELGRGDRDTQYF
J gene: TRBJ2-1; V gene: TRBV12-3/TRBV12-4; clone size: NA; D gene: NA; CDR3 DNA: TGTGCCAGCAGTTTCTCCGGGGCGGAGGACGAGCAGTTCTTC; CDR3 protein: CASSFSGAEDEQFF
J gene: TRBJ2-4; V gene: TRBV7-9; clone size: NA; D gene: NA; CDR3 DNA: TGTGCCAGCAGCGGGTTGAGAGCCAAAAACACGCAGTACTTC; CDR3 protein: CASSGLRAKNTQYF
J gene: TRBJ2-7; V gene: TRBV5-6; clone size: NA; D gene: NA; CDR3 DNA: TGTGCCAGCAGCTTGGTCGACCACGCCTACGAGCAGTACTTC; CDR3 protein: CASSLVDHAYEQYF
J gene: TRBJ2-1; V gene: TRBV6-1; clone size: many; D gene: NA; CDR3 DNA: TGTGCCAGCAGTGAGAGGGAACCTAATGAGCAGTTCTTC; CDR3 protein: CASSEREPNEQFF
J gene: TRBJ1-6; V gene: TRBV7-2; clone size: many; D gene: TRBD1; CDR3 DNA: TGTGCCAGCAGCTCAGGGACAGGGCACCATTCACCCCTCCACTTT; CDR3 protein: CASSSGTGHHSPLHF
J gene: TRBJ2-7; V gene: TRBV7-2; clone size: medium-sized; D gene: TRBD2; CDR3 DNA: TGTGCCAGCAGCTTATTGTCTCTAGCGGGGGACGAGCAGTACTTC; CDR3 protein: CASSLLSLAGDEQYF
J gene: TRBJ2-4; V gene: TRBV7-8; clone size: NA; D gene: NA; CDR3 DNA: TGTGCCAGCCGCTTAGCTTGGCGGTGGGCCAGAAACATTCAGTACTTC; CDR3 protein: CASRLAWRWARNIQYF
J gene: TRBJ2-5; V gene: TRBV6-1; clone size: NA; D gene: NA; CDR3 DNA: TGTGCCAGCGCGGAGTGGGGGGGCCGGGGCCAAGAGACCCAGTACTTC; CDR3 protein: CASAEWGGRGQETQYF
J gene: TRBJ2-3; V gene: TRBV7-6; clone size: NA; D gene: NA; CDR3 DNA: TGTGCCAGCAGCTTCGTGAGTAGCGAGGGTGCGAGCACCGAGGCGCAGTATTTT; CDR3 protein: CASSFVSSEGASTEAQYF